Each of the 21 T cell receptor beta chains below was sequenced from the same sample in a study of blood T cell repertoires in COVID-19. Sequencing was performed with immunoSEQ multiplex PCR; in TCRdb, only in-frame clones are kept and a portion is missing. This sample yields 100,000 or so clones, of which roughly 80% are seen a single time; less than 11% belongs to the top ten. Sequencing was carried out using peripheral blood. Source of these receptors: a human donor in a cohort sampled during active COVID-19.

The V and J genes are TRBV25-1 and TRBJ2-7, with a weak D call TRBD2 (6 bases). V shed 4 bases and J shed 4 bases, with 17 bases lying between them. The CDR3 is 15 amino acids. Germline CDR1 and CDR2: MGHDK and SYGVNS. The CDR3 sequence is CASSASGRSNYEQYF. CDR3 nucleotide sequence: TGTGCCAGCAGTGCTTCAGGGAGGAGTAATTACGAGCAGTACTTC.

The chain combines TRBV5-1 with TRBJ1-3; 10 bases align to TRBD1. In germline, CDR1 is SGHRS, CDR2 YFSETQ. This CDR3 comprises 15 residues. V lost 4 bases and J lost 3; bases outside the gene matches: 4. DNA of the CDR3: TGCGCCAGCAGCACTGACAGGGGGCTTGGAAACACCATATATTTT. It yields the protein CASSTDRGLGNTIYF.

Concerning this clone itself: One junction end does not reproduce the germline sequence, and a read error may be involved. The chain uses TRBV11-1 and TRBJ2-5; 9 positions match TRBD1. The V gene's germline CDR1 is SGHAT and CDR2 FQDESV (reference sequence). The CDR3 length is 16 residues. The CDR3 is CASRLGDRGAQETQYF. The CDR3 DNA sequence: TGTGCCAGCAGATTAGGAGACAGGGGGGCACAAGAGACCCAGTACTTC.

This clone was detected only a few times. The chain employs TRBV19 and TRBJ1-1, with 8 bases matching TRBD1. CDR3 length: 14 residues. The trim removed 6 bases at V and 1 base at J, leaving 4 bases unmatched. Looked up from germline, CDR1 is LNHDA and CDR2 is SQIVND (reference sequence). CDR3 sequence: CASSDRGKNTEAFF. DNA of the CDR3: TGTGCCAGTAGCGACAGGGGTAAGAACACTGAAGCTTTCTTT.

The rearrangement joins TRBV5-1 to TRBJ1-3, with a tentative D call TRBD1 (5 bases). V dropped 4 bases and J dropped 3 bases, with 17 bases sitting between them. From germline, CDR1 is SGHRS and CDR2 YFSETQ. CDR3 size: 16 residues. CDR3 DNA: TGCGCCAGCAGCGCCGGGGGAATGGGTAGTGGAAACACCATATATTTT. Encoded protein: CASSAGGMGSGNTIYF. The full variable domain, its missing parts supplied by reference TRBV5-1 and TRBJ1-3, is KAGVTQTPRYLIKTRGQQVTLSCSPISGHRSVSWYQQTPGQGLQFLFEYFSETQRNKGNFPGRFSGRQFSNSRSEMNVSTLELGDSALYLCASSAGGMGSGNTIYFGEGSWLTVV.

The chain carries TRBV10-3 and TRBJ2-7; D is ambiguous. Germline loops: CDR1 ENHRY, CDR2 SYGVKD. V was shortened by 5 bases and J by 1 base, with 9 bases between the two germline ends. There are 13 residues in the CDR3. This CDR3 reads CAISLDTSYEQYF. Written as DNA, the CDR3 is TGTGCCATCAGTTTAGACACGTCCTACGAGCAGTACTTC.

The chain links TRBV20-1 to TRBJ1-2, with D hard to call. V lost 3 bases, J lost 0 bases, and 8 bases lay in between. Germline V gene data show CDR1 as DFQATT and CDR2 as SNEGSKA (reference sequence). CDR3 length: 13 residues. This chain's CDR3 is CSASRLANYGYTF. DNA of the CDR3: TGCAGTGCTAGTCGTTTAGCTAACTATGGCTACACCTTC.

This clone was counted once. The rearrangement uses TRBV6-5 and TRBJ2-2; 9 bases agree with TRBD1. The J segment lost 6 bases and the V segment lost 4 bases, leaving 6 bases of the junction unmatched. CDR1 and CDR2 (germline): MNHEY, SVGAGI. This CDR3 is 15 amino acids long. DNA for the CDR3: TGTGCCAGCAGTTTGTACAGGGGGCTTTCCGGGGAGCTGTTTTTT. Amino acid sequence: CASSLYRGLSGELFF.

The table lists this clone with a count of one. The chain couples TRBV6-5 to TRBJ2-1; the D is unclear. Deletions cut 1 base from V and 9 bases from J, with 16 bases between. The CDR3 totals 15 residues. Looked up from germline, CDR1 is MNHEY and CDR2 is SVGAGI. This CDR3 reads CASSYYSSKVSEQFF. The DNA of the CDR3 is TGTGCCAGCAGTTACTATAGTTCCAAAGTCTCTGAGCAGTTCTTC.

The chain recombines TRBV6-5 with TRBJ1-2, with a tentative D call TRBD1 (5 bases). Germline CDR1 is MNHEY and CDR2 is SVGAGI. This CDR3 spans 13 amino acids. V was trimmed by 4 bases and J by 1 base, leaving 7 bases between them. Written as DNA, the CDR3 is TGTGCCAGCAGTTCGCAGGGTAACTATGGCTACACCTTC. Translating gives CASSSQGNYGYTF.

The J gene is TRBJ2-3, the V gene TRBV28; 8 nucleotides align to TRBD2. Per the germline V gene, CDR1 is MDHEN and CDR2 is SYDVKM. The V and J ends lost 6 bases and 6 bases, in that order; junction bases with no gene match: 11. The CDR3 consists of 15 residues. This CDR3 reads CASSWGAGAGDTQYF. The CDR3 coding sequence is TGTGCCAGCAGCTGGGGAGCGGGAGCGGGGGATACGCAGTATTTT.

V is TRBV7-9 and J is TRBJ2-3; 9 bases are shared with TRBD2. This CDR3 has 14 amino acids. V trimming: 3 bases; J trimming: 4 bases; junction bases outside the gene matches: 2. Germline values: CDR1 SEHNR, CDR2 FQNEAQ (reference sequence). The CDR3 bases are TGTGCCAGCAGCTTTAGCGGGAGTGCAGATACGCAGTATTTT. Translated: CASSFSGSADTQYF.

The rearrangement uses TRBV7-2 and TRBJ1-2, with D perhaps TRBD1 (5 bases). The V end lost 1 base, the J end lost 6 bases, and 15 bases lay between the germline ends. Germline CDR1 reads SGHTA; CDR2 reads FQGNSA. This CDR3 region has 15 residues. The CDR3 is CASSLGAGFLDGYTF. CDR3 nucleotide sequence: TGTGCCAGCAGCTTAGGAGCAGGGTTCTTGGATGGCTACACCTTC. The complete variable domain, with remaining parts taken from reference TRBV7-2 and TRBJ1-2, reads GAGVSQSPSNKVTEKGKDVELRCDPISGHTALYWYRQSLGQGLEFLIYFQGNSAPDKSGLPSDRFSAERTGGSVSTLTIQRTQQEDSAVYLCASSLGAGFLDGYTFGSGTRLTVV.

This clone came up once. The genes are TRBV30 and TRBJ1-6, with 8 nucleotides matching TRBD1. The ends lost 3 bases at V and 5 bases at J; junction bases unmatched: 6. This CDR3 has 15 amino acids. From germline, CDR1 is GTSNPN and CDR2 SVGIG (reference sequence). In DNA, the CDR3 is TGTGCCTGGAGGAAAAAGGACAGGGATAATTCACCCCTCCACTTT. This gives the protein CAWRKKDRDNSPLHF.

The genes are TRBV9 and TRBJ1-1, with 8 bases lining up with TRBD1. The CDR3 is made up of 13 amino acids. J was trimmed by 1 base and V by 4 bases; bases with no gene match: 0. Looked up from germline, CDR1 is SGDLS and CDR2 is YYNGEE. This CDR3 reads CASSQGANTEAFF. CDR3 sequence (DNA): TGTGCCAGCAGCCAGGGGGCGAACACTGAAGCTTTCTTT.

The J gene is TRBJ1-4, the V gene TRBV5-1; D is possibly TRBD1 (5 bases). This CDR3 has 15 residues. Germline V gene sequence: CDR1 SGHRS, CDR2 YFSETQ. V was pared by 4 bases and J by 5 bases, with 15 bases between. The CDR3 bases are TGCGCCAGCAGCCCTAGACAGTCCTACAATGAAAAACTGTTTTTT. Protein: CASSPRQSYNEKLFF.

The chain joins TRBV24-1 to TRBJ1-2; D remains ambiguous. The CDR3 consists of 13 residues. Germline-derived CDR1 and CDR2 are KGHDR and SFDVKD. Trimming left V 5 bases short and J 3 bases short, with 9 bases between. The CDR3 protein is CATSVGIDYGYTF. The CDR3 DNA is TGTGCCACCAGTGTTGGCATCGACTATGGCTACACCTTC.

The rearrangement joins TRBV25-1 to TRBJ1-1; TRBD1 agrees at 7 bases. Germline V gives CDR1 MGHDK, CDR2 SYGVNS. The CDR3 loop spans 17 amino acids. The V gene end was trimmed by 1 base and the J gene end by 6 bases; junction bases not matched to a gene: 14. CDR3 in DNA: TGTGCCAGCAGTGAATTCGAAAAGGGGGCGCGACGATCTGAAGCTTTCTTT. Translated: CASSEFEKGARRSEAFF.

The V call is TRBV7-9, the J call TRBJ1-2; 7 bases line up with TRBD1. From germline, CDR1 is SEHNR and CDR2 FQNEAQ (reference sequence). This CDR3 has 14 amino acids. V lost 5 bases and J lost 3; bases outside the gene matches: 6. The CDR3 sequence is CASSPPDRHYGYTF. In DNA form, the CDR3 reads TGTGCCAGCAGCCCTCCGGACAGGCACTATGGCTACACCTTC.

The chain is built from TRBV27 and TRBJ2-4; possible D gene TRBD1, 5 bases. Germline V gene data show CDR1 as MNHEY and CDR2 as SMNVEV (reference sequence). The CDR3 covers 16 residues. Trimming left V 6 bases short and J 2 bases short, with 17 bases between. The chain's CDR3 is CASSGLDPGSKNIQYF. DNA for the CDR3: TGTGCCAGCAGCGGGCTAGACCCAGGGTCCAAAAACATTCAGTACTTC.

This clone was recorded only once. The chain links TRBV9 to TRBJ2-7; 16 bases align to TRBD2. The germline V gene encodes CDR1 SGDLS and CDR2 YYNGEE. The CDR3 runs 16 residues. V trimming: 3 bases; J trimming: 2 bases; junction bases outside the gene matches: 2. The CDR3 loop reads CASSEGTSGRAYEQYF. The CDR3 DNA is TGTGCCAGCAGCGAGGGGACTAGCGGGAGGGCCTACGAGCAGTACTTC.